This TCR beta chain appears in the sequencing data of a study of beta chain features in type 1 diabetes (dated by TCRdb to the late 2010s). Context from the whole study: No differences in mean age, gender distribution, total cell number or subset yield were found between patients and healthy donors. A total of 100 million to 110 million sorted cells were examined across all samples, and a strong correlation was observed between cell number per subset and RNA yield. In the study, recently diagnosed type 1 diabetes patients and matched healthy donors were compared on the TCRB repertoires of their sorted circulating CD4+ T cell subsets. Naive and central memory subsets were obtained from all 30 or so donors, but regulatory and stem cell-like memory subsets were isolated from only 8 patients and roughly eight healthy donors.

This clone was seen a few times. Its cognate antigen has yet to be identified. Base qualities are not provided; no much larger clone lies one nucleotide away. The entire amount of isolated RNA was reverse transcribed using the High Capacity cDNA Reverse Transcription Kit, so the sequenced TCRB transcripts were expressed ones. Deep immunoSEQ sequencing was applied to naive, central memory and regulatory T cell samples, giving an average of around 4 million total reads per sample. Sorted cells were lysed in RLT buffer, and RNA was extracted using DNase-treated RNeasy Micro or Mini kits according to cell number. To prevent cross-contamination, every cell subset was processed on its own, while patient and healthy donor samples were processed together. TCRB sequences were amplified from cDNA with the immunoSEQ multiplex PCR, producing 87-bp fragments spanning the CDR3 region. Sequencing of the amplicons was performed on the Illumina HiSeq platform. Regarding the original processing steps: PCR bias was computationally corrected using synthetic template baselines, reads within Hamming distance 2 were collapsed, and singletons that could not be merged were discarded. By aligning reads against IMGT, V, D and J genes, CDR3 length, and insertions or deletions at six rearrangement sites were assigned. Within each subset, clonotype counts were normalized to sorted cell number, and only after that were true diversity and Gini coefficients computed with the tcR R package. Repertoire sharing was quantified using the overlap coefficient calculated on TCRB nucleotide sequences. Out-of-frame TCRB sequences from naive cells were analyzed to stand in for the pre-selection repertoire. Not all clones reach the TCRdb copy of this immuneACCESS table, which keeps in-frame sequences only. Checked studies attribute under half of the gap to unresolved V genes and leave the rest unexplained. V, J and clone size reflect that table, while D and trimming were determined from the DNA. This sample has about 650,000 clones in its table, and around 11% of those were observed once. The ten largest account for 0.09% to 0.15% of the sample.

From each donor, a single peripheral blood sample of about 100 mL on average was drawn into heparinised tubes. A BD FACSAria II and a panel including CD45RO, CCR7, CD25, CD127, CD95 and CD27 were used to sort naive, central memory, regulatory and stem cell-like memory CD4+ T cells. Purity was above 95% for every sorted population. PBMCs were separated immediately by Lymphoprep density gradient centrifugation and were stained directly, without being cultured. So that batch effects would be minimized, each experiment stained and sorted samples in pairs, pairing one healthy donor with one patient. Results and caveats for the whole study, not just this receptor: Because cDNA was sequenced instead of genomic DNA, highly expressing activated cells could be over-represented, though the groups showed no difference in activation or CD3 levels. PCR may preferentially amplify shorter templates, but because patient and control samples were amplified and corrected together, any resulting skew would affect both groups equally. At VDJ recombination sites, patients with type 1 diabetes made fewer insertions and deleted more nucleotides, a pattern implying thymic rearrangement abnormalities. Naive, central memory and regulatory TCRB repertoires appeared to be more alike among patients than among healthy donors. HLA sub-analyses involved small numbers of individuals, so any influence of HLA type on TCRB rearrangement remained unresolved. A moderate but significant shortening of TCRB CDR3 length was observed in type 1 diabetes patients in all four CD4+ subsets.

The sequencing input was naive CD4+ T cells from blood. The cell subset or site label corresponds to: true naive CD4+ T cells. This clonotype was obtained from a man under 40 with type 1 diabetes.

At the DNA level, the sequence is TGTGCCAGCAGCGTAGCAGGGGCGGGCACCGGGGAGCTGTTTTTT. The translation is CASSVAGAGTGELFF. The rearrangement combines TRBV9 with TRBJ2-2; a tentative D match to TRBD1 spans 6 bases. Including cysteine and phenylalanine, the CDR3 has 15 amino acids. The CDR3 DNA has 45 bases and is translated from base 1. The V and J ends are trimmed by 0 bases and 4 bases, leaving 10 bases between them. The germline V gene provides CDR1 SGDLS and CDR2 YYNGEE.